Following are 4 T cell receptor beta chains from one sample sequenced in a study of cytomegalovirus exposure and HLA in healthy donors. The data were produced by immunoSEQ multiplex PCR, yet TCRdb's version contains in-frame clones alone and is incomplete. The sample includes 300,000 to 350,000 clones, 88% seen only once; the top ten take around 0.96%. Sequencing input: PBMCs. The receptors derive from a man aged 30 to 39 in good health and CMV-seronegative.

The chain couples TRBV9 to TRBJ1-1; 11 positions match TRBD1. The trim removed 4 bases at V and 7 bases at J, leaving 3 bases unmatched. CDR1 is SGDLS and CDR2 is YYNGEE in the germline V gene. The CDR3 loop spans 13 amino acids. Written as DNA, the CDR3 is TGTGCCAGCAGCACAGGGACAGGGGGTGAAGCTTTCTTT. This gives the protein CASSTGTGGEAFF. Full variable domain (outside the CDR3, taken from reference TRBV9 and TRBJ1-1): DSGVTQTPKHLITATGQRVTLRCSPRSGDLSVYWYQQSLDQGLQFLIQYYNGEERAKGNILERFSAQQFPDLHSELNLSSLELGDSALYFCASSTGTGGEAFFGQGTRLTVV.

This chain joins TRBV5-1 and TRBJ2-3; maybe TRBD2 (6 bases). Germline-derived CDR1 and CDR2 are SGHRS and YFSETQ. The CDR3 has 15 residues. V lost 7 bases to trimming and J lost 2 bases, with 17 bases between them. CDR3 sequence: CASAGSSFNTDTQYF. The CDR3 region has the DNA TGCGCCAGCGCGGGGTCATCCTTTAACACAGATACGCAGTATTTT.

This rearrangement joins TRBV27 to TRBJ1-6; D is uncertain. The V and J ends lost 2 bases and 2 bases respectively, with 10 bases between them. The length of the CDR3 is 16 residues. Germline CDR1 and CDR2: MNHEY and SMNVEV (reference sequence). The CDR3 coding sequence is TGTGCCAGCAGTTTACGGGGAAGCGCCTATAATTCACCCCTCCACTTT. Translating gives CASSLRGSAYNSPLHF.

V usage is TRBV5-4 and J usage is TRBJ2-3, with a possible D match to TRBD2 (6 bases). CDR1 and CDR2 from the germline V gene are SGHNT and YYREEE (reference sequence). The CDR3 loop spans 14 amino acids. Trimming pared 5 bases from V and 4 bases from J, leaving 14 bases between. In DNA, the CDR3 is TGTGCCAGCAGGTCGAGAGCGGGTGCAGATACGCAGTATTTT. Translating it yields CASRSRAGADTQYF.